This is a list of T cell receptor beta chains from one sample in a study of blood T cell repertoires in COVID-19. The data were produced by immunoSEQ multiplex PCR, yet TCRdb's version contains in-frame clones alone and is incomplete. The data show tens of thousands of clones, approximately 80% seen once. The specimen was peripheral blood. Every receptor here comes from a human donor in a cohort sampled during active or convalescent COVID-19. Both conserved end residues are part of each CDR3. The D gene is left open where the match is weak. The size field is filled for only some rows; it gives once, few, many or a size class.

abundance: .; j_gene: TRBJ2-1; v_gene: TRBV4-2; d_gene: TRBD2; CDR3nt: TGTGCCAGCAGCCAAGCTGGGACTAGCGGGGGGGCCTTGTACAATGAGCAGTTCTTC; CDR3aa: CASSQAGTSGGALYNEQFF
abundance: .; j_gene: TRBJ2-1; v_gene: TRBV7-9; d_gene: TRBD2; CDR3nt: TGTGCCAGCAGCCCACGGACTAGCGGGGGGGCGGTTGAGCAGTTCTTC; CDR3aa: CASSPRTSGGAVEQFF
abundance: .; j_gene: TRBJ2-5; v_gene: TRBV11-3; d_gene: .; CDR3nt: TGTGCCAGCAGCCCCGGACTGCAAGAGACCCAGTACTTC; CDR3aa: CASSPGLQETQYF
abundance: .; j_gene: TRBJ2-5; v_gene: TRBV5-4; d_gene: TRBD2; CDR3nt: TGTAGCAGCGGGGGGGCAGGGGAGACCCAGTACTTC; CDR3aa: CSSGGAGETQYF
abundance: .; j_gene: TRBJ2-2; v_gene: TRBV15; d_gene: .; CDR3nt: TGTGCCAGCCAGCGCATGGTTAACACCGGGGAGCTGTTTTTT; CDR3aa: CASQRMVNTGELFF
abundance: .; j_gene: TRBJ1-1; v_gene: TRBV29-1; d_gene: .; CDR3nt: TGCAGCGTTGAAGAAGATCCAGGGGTAAAATGGGCTGAAGCTTTCTTT; CDR3aa: CSVEEDPGVKWAEAFF
abundance: .; j_gene: TRBJ2-3; v_gene: TRBV5-4; d_gene: .; CDR3nt: TGTGCCAGCGGGCCCCCGGGGGGCCCGACGCAGTATTTT; CDR3aa: CASGPPGGPTQYF
abundance: .; j_gene: TRBJ1-2; v_gene: TRBV19; d_gene: .; CDR3nt: TGTGCCAGTACCCTCAGCGTCGGGGGGCGGGATGGCTACACCTTC; CDR3aa: CASTLSVGGRDGYTF
abundance: .; j_gene: TRBJ2-5; v_gene: TRBV9; d_gene: TRBD2; CDR3nt: TGTGCCAGCAGCGTAACTAGCGGGGGGGCCGAGGAGACCCAGTACTTC; CDR3aa: CASSVTSGGAEETQYF
abundance: .; j_gene: TRBJ1-1; v_gene: TRBV4-3; d_gene: TRBD1; CDR3nt: TGCGCCAGCAGCCGAAACCACAGGGGGCGACTAGGGAACACTGAAGCTTTCTTT; CDR3aa: CASSRNHRGRLGNTEAFF
abundance: .; j_gene: TRBJ1-5; v_gene: TRBV19; d_gene: TRBD1; CDR3nt: TGTGCCAGTAGGAAAATCGACAGGGAATGGAATCAGCCCCAGCATTTT; CDR3aa: CASRKIDREWNQPQHF
abundance: .; j_gene: TRBJ2-1; v_gene: TRBV7-7; d_gene: .; CDR3nt: TGTGCTAGCAGTTCCCCGGACAACTACAATGAGCAGTTCTTC; CDR3aa: CASSSPDNYNEQFF
abundance: .; j_gene: TRBJ1-4; v_gene: TRBV7-9; d_gene: TRBD1; CDR3nt: TGTGCCAGCAGCACCCTGGGACAGCCAACTAATGAAAAACTGTTTTTT; CDR3aa: CASSTLGQPTNEKLFF
abundance: .; j_gene: TRBJ2-7; v_gene: TRBV6-1; d_gene: TRBD1; CDR3nt: TGTGCCAGCAGTGAAGGGCGGGGAGGGACAGGGGCCTCCGAGCAGTACTTC; CDR3aa: CASSEGRGGTGASEQYF
abundance: few; j_gene: TRBJ1-6; v_gene: TRBV9; d_gene: TRBD1; CDR3nt: TGTGCCAGCAGCGCGACAGGGTCGGGGTATTCACCCCTCCACTTT; CDR3aa: CASSATGSGYSPLHF
abundance: once; j_gene: TRBJ2-3; v_gene: TRBV7-3; d_gene: TRBD1; CDR3nt: TGTGCCAGCAGTCGGACAGGGGAAACAGATACGCAGTATTTT; CDR3aa: CASSRTGETDTQYF
abundance: .; j_gene: TRBJ2-7; v_gene: TRBV6-5; d_gene: .; CDR3nt: TGTGCCAGCAGCCGAGGAGGGGGAGGGATCTACGAGCAGTACTTC; CDR3aa: CASSRGGGGIYEQYF
abundance: .; j_gene: TRBJ2-5; v_gene: TRBV7-9; d_gene: .; CDR3nt: TGTGCCAGCAGCCCGCCGGCAGGACAACCGGTGGAGACCCAGTACTTC; CDR3aa: CASSPPAGQPVETQYF
abundance: .; j_gene: TRBJ1-3; v_gene: TRBV3-1/TRBV3-2; d_gene: .; CDR3nt: TGTGCCAGCAGCCAAGAACGACTCTCTGGAAACACCATATATTTT; CDR3aa: CASSQERLSGNTIYF
abundance: .; j_gene: TRBJ1-2; v_gene: TRBV25-1; d_gene: .; CDR3nt: TGTGCCAGCAGTGAACGTAGACAGGTGGATGGCTACACCTTC; CDR3aa: CASSERRQVDGYTF
abundance: few; j_gene: TRBJ2-2; v_gene: TRBV5-1; d_gene: .; CDR3nt: TGCGCCAGCAGCTTGGACAGGACCAACACCGGGGAGCTGTTTTTT; CDR3aa: CASSLDRTNTGELFF
abundance: .; j_gene: TRBJ1-5; v_gene: TRBV7-2; d_gene: .; CDR3nt: TGTGCCAGCAGCGAGGGGGTTAGGCAGCCCCAGCATTTT; CDR3aa: CASSEGVRQPQHF
abundance: .; j_gene: TRBJ1-2; v_gene: TRBV7-2; d_gene: .; CDR3nt: TGTGCCAGCAGCTTAGATTATACAGCCTATGGCTACACCTTC; CDR3aa: CASSLDYTAYGYTF
abundance: few; j_gene: TRBJ1-2; v_gene: TRBV1; d_gene: .; CDR3nt: TGCACCAGCAGTAGAAATATATATGGCTACACCTTC; CDR3aa: CTSSRNIYGYTF
abundance: .; j_gene: TRBJ2-5; v_gene: TRBV6-5; d_gene: .; CDR3nt: TGTGCCAGCAGTTACACTCAGGGTGCGCAACGGGAGACCCAGTACTTC; CDR3aa: CASSYTQGAQRETQYF
abundance: .; j_gene: TRBJ1-1; v_gene: TRBV6-6; d_gene: .; CDR3nt: TGTGCCAGCACGTCCCAGGGGAACATGAACACTGAAGCTTTCTTT; CDR3aa: CASTSQGNMNTEAFF
abundance: .; j_gene: TRBJ1-6; v_gene: TRBV25-1; d_gene: .; CDR3nt: TGTGCCAGCAGGGAAGGGCTTAATAATTCACCCCTCCACTTT; CDR3aa: CASREGLNNSPLHF
abundance: few; j_gene: TRBJ2-5; v_gene: TRBV29-1; d_gene: .; CDR3nt: TGCAGCGGATCAGGGGAGGAGACCCAGTACTTC; CDR3aa: CSGSGEETQYF
abundance: .; j_gene: TRBJ1-2; v_gene: TRBV6-9; d_gene: .; CDR3nt: TGTGCCAGCAGAACTAAAATCCCGGGGGGCTACACCTTC; CDR3aa: CASRTKIPGGYTF
abundance: once; j_gene: TRBJ1-1; v_gene: TRBV5-1; d_gene: .; CDR3nt: TGCGCCAGCAGCTCACAGGGATCGGGCACTGAAGCTTTCTTT; CDR3aa: CASSSQGSGTEAFF
abundance: .; j_gene: TRBJ2-1; v_gene: TRBV5-1; d_gene: TRBD2; CDR3nt: TGCGCCAGCAGCTCGGAAGCGGGGACCTACAATGAGCAGTTCTTC; CDR3aa: CASSSEAGTYNEQFF
abundance: .; j_gene: TRBJ1-1; v_gene: TRBV5-1; d_gene: .; CDR3nt: TGCGCCAGCAGCTCTAGCCGGACAGTAAACACTGAAGCTTTCTTT; CDR3aa: CASSSSRTVNTEAFF
abundance: .; j_gene: TRBJ2-3; v_gene: TRBV19; d_gene: TRBD2; CDR3nt: TGTGCCAGTAGTATAGGGGGAGGGATCACAGATACGCAGTATTTT; CDR3aa: CASSIGGGITDTQYF
abundance: .; j_gene: TRBJ2-3; v_gene: TRBV6-2/TRBV6-3; d_gene: .; CDR3nt: TGTGCCAGCAGTTACGGACAAGATACGCAGTATTTT; CDR3aa: CASSYGQDTQYF
abundance: few; j_gene: TRBJ2-7; v_gene: TRBV29-1; d_gene: TRBD2; CDR3nt: TGCAGCGTTGAAGCCGGGGGAGCGGGGGGCCTGATACGTCCCTACGAGCAGTACTTC; CDR3aa: CSVEAGGAGGLIRPYEQYF
abundance: .; j_gene: TRBJ1-1; v_gene: TRBV5-4; d_gene: TRBD1; CDR3nt: TGTGCCAGCAGCCCACCGGACAGGAGCACTGAAGCTTTCTTT; CDR3aa: CASSPPDRSTEAFF
abundance: once; j_gene: TRBJ1-3; v_gene: TRBV7-2; d_gene: .; CDR3nt: TGTGCCAGCAGCTTAGGGACTCGTAACACCATATATTTT; CDR3aa: CASSLGTRNTIYF
abundance: once; j_gene: TRBJ2-7; v_gene: TRBV5-5; d_gene: TRBD1; CDR3nt: TGTGCCAGCAGCTTCCAGGACAGGGTAAATGAGCAGTACTTC; CDR3aa: CASSFQDRVNEQYF
abundance: .; j_gene: TRBJ2-2; v_gene: TRBV30; d_gene: .; CDR3nt: TGTGCCTGGAGTCAGGCGGGAACCGGGGAGCTGTTTTTT; CDR3aa: CAWSQAGTGELFF
abundance: once; j_gene: TRBJ2-5; v_gene: TRBV7-6; d_gene: .; CDR3nt: TGTGCCAGCAGCTTAAGTGGGGCAAACAAGCTAGAGACCCAGTACTTC; CDR3aa: CASSLSGANKLETQYF
abundance: few; j_gene: TRBJ2-2; v_gene: TRBV7-2; d_gene: TRBD2; CDR3nt: TGTGCCAGCAGCGTGACTAGCGGGGGGGTCACCGGGGAGCTGTTTTTT; CDR3aa: CASSVTSGGVTGELFF
abundance: .; j_gene: TRBJ1-1; v_gene: TRBV6-6; d_gene: TRBD1; CDR3nt: TGTGCCAGCAGCGCAGACAGGGTTGAAGCTTTCTTT; CDR3aa: CASSADRVEAFF
abundance: .; j_gene: TRBJ1-4; v_gene: TRBV2; d_gene: TRBD1; CDR3nt: TGTGCCAGCAGTTTAACAGGGGATGAAAAACTGTTTTTT; CDR3aa: CASSLTGDEKLFF
abundance: .; j_gene: TRBJ1-1; v_gene: TRBV12-3/TRBV12-4; d_gene: .; CDR3nt: TGTGCCAGCAGGGGAGGGAGAGGCGCTGAAGCTTTCTTT; CDR3aa: CASRGGRGAEAFF
abundance: .; j_gene: TRBJ1-6; v_gene: TRBV7-9; d_gene: TRBD1; CDR3nt: TGTGCCAGCAGCTTAGCGCGGGGACAGGGTGCTGGCACCCTCCACTTT; CDR3aa: CASSLARGQGAGTLHF
abundance: few; j_gene: TRBJ1-1; v_gene: TRBV2; d_gene: .; CDR3nt: TGTGCCAGCAAGGGCTTCGGAGGGTACGGGAACACTGAAGCTTTCTTT; CDR3aa: CASKGFGGYGNTEAFF
abundance: once; j_gene: TRBJ2-3; v_gene: TRBV7-2; d_gene: TRBD2; CDR3nt: TGTGCCAGCAGCTTAGGAGGGGCGGGGGGGCCCACAGATACGCAGTATTTT; CDR3aa: CASSLGGAGGPTDTQYF
abundance: .; j_gene: TRBJ2-1; v_gene: TRBV2; d_gene: .; CDR3nt: TGTGCCAGCAGTGAAATCGCGGGGATGGTTGAGCAGTTCTTC; CDR3aa: CASSEIAGMVEQFF
abundance: .; j_gene: TRBJ2-2; v_gene: TRBV7-2; d_gene: TRBD2; CDR3nt: TGTGCCAGCAGTCCATCCTCCCTCTCTAGCGGGGCCACCGGGGAGCTGTTTTTT; CDR3aa: CASSPSSLSSGATGELFF
abundance: .; j_gene: TRBJ2-7; v_gene: TRBV5-6; d_gene: .; CDR3nt: TGTGCCAGCAGCTTGGGGCTCAGGGGTAACTACGAGCAGTACTTC; CDR3aa: CASSLGLRGNYEQYF
abundance: .; j_gene: TRBJ1-5; v_gene: TRBV19; d_gene: .; CDR3nt: TGTGCCAGTAGTATTATCCAGGGAGGAAATCAGCCCCAGCATTTT; CDR3aa: CASSIIQGGNQPQHF
abundance: .; j_gene: TRBJ2-3; v_gene: TRBV4-3; d_gene: .; CDR3nt: TGCGCCAGCAGCCAAGGGGGCAGTGTCACAGATACGCAGTATTTT; CDR3aa: CASSQGGSVTDTQYF
abundance: .; j_gene: TRBJ2-2; v_gene: TRBV19; d_gene: .; CDR3nt: TGTGCCAGTCGAGCTAGGGGCACCGGGGAGCTGTTTTTT; CDR3aa: CASRARGTGELFF
abundance: .; j_gene: TRBJ1-2; v_gene: TRBV15; d_gene: .; CDR3nt: TGTGCCACCAGCAGAGAGAGAGGGTTCGATGGCTACACCTTC; CDR3aa: CATSRERGFDGYTF
abundance: .; j_gene: TRBJ2-2; v_gene: TRBV27; d_gene: .; CDR3nt: TGTGCCAGCAGTTTATCAGGACAGCTAGGGGACACCGGGGAGCTGTTTTTT; CDR3aa: CASSLSGQLGDTGELFF